Reported below is one TCR beta chain. These data come from a study of blood T cell repertoires in COVID-19. Study-level information: Samples taken during acute and convalescent COVID-19 were collected in the United States, Italy and Spain. PBMCs, B-cell-depleted T cells, or T cells were the source of the cDNA or gDNA that made up the material.

Per the authors' pipeline: Nucleated cell number was recorded as an estimate derived from reference gene primer amplification. Using immunoSEQ multiplex PCR, the repertoire was profiled, and TCRdb retains in-frame clones only, with some absent. The V and J calls and clone size were taken over from that table, and D and trimming were inferred from the DNA. The profile shows 110,000 to 150,000 clones, around 80% of them singletons. This sequence originates from a woman older than 75 in a cohort sampled during active or convalescent COVID-19. Input material: peripheral blood.

CDR3 nucleotide sequence: TGCGCCAGCAGCCAAGAGGTCGGTAGCAATCAGCCCCAGCATTTT. It codes for CASSQEVGSNQPQHF. The gene calls are TRBV4-1 and TRBJ1-5; D unclear. This CDR3 has 15 amino acids. V was pared by 0 bases and J by 0 bases, with 6 bases between. Germline V gene sequence: CDR1 MGHRA, CDR2 YSYEKL.